This T cell receptor (beta chain) was profiled in a study of T cells expressing NK-cell markers. Study information: Among eight sequenced donors, seven carried HCMV seropositivity while one was seronegative. Findings and caveats of the study: The CD3+CD56-NKG2C+ fraction of a handful of donors was likewise dominated by these clonotypes. About 6 donors had dominant NKG2C+ clonotypes that comprised about 1.0-7.0% of their CD8+ T cells.

Beta-chain TCR cDNA was generated via 5'RACE template switching with UMIs. For each CDR3 protein, TCRdb gives one entry from its re-call of the 5' RACE reads, without DNA. The sample table sets out 350,000 to 400,000 distinct CDR3 sequences. This CDR3 contains 13 residues. CDR1 MNHEY and CDR2 SMNVEV come from the germline V gene (reference sequence). As regards this clonotype: As yet, its antigen is unknown.

Sequenced material: blood T cells: a sorted CD56 or NKG2C T cell subset, CD4+ or CD8+ T cells, or bulk PBMC T cells (not recorded which). The chain carries TRBV27 and TRBJ2-5. This clonotype was sampled from a woman aged 45-60 years in good health. CDR3 residues: CASSFLAKETQYF.